The 2 T cell receptor beta chains given below trace back to one sample, sequenced in a study of blood T cell repertoires in COVID-19. Profiled with immunoSEQ multiplex PCR; TCRdb holds only in-frame clones, not every one. Of some 250,000 clones listed, roughly nine tenths are singletons. Sequencing used peripheral blood. Receptors were obtained from a woman under 40 with COVID-19, enrolled during active disease.

This clone was detected only once. The identical CDR3 is also encoded by other nucleotide sequences in the sample. The genes are TRBV19 and TRBJ1-2, with 8 nucleotides matching TRBD1. Germline trimming cut 2 bases from V and 4 bases from J; bases unmatched to any gene: 3. The CDR3 sequence is 14 residues long. Germline V CDR1 and CDR2: LNHDA, SQIVND (reference sequence). CDR3 DNA: TGTGCCAGTAGTATATCCGGGACAGGCTATGGCTACACCTTC. Amino acids: CASSISGTGYGYTF.

The chain uses TRBV6-5 and TRBJ2-1, with 7 bases identical to TRBD1. The junction had 11 bases not matched to a gene; V was cut back by 5 bases and J by 13 bases. This CDR3 contains 13 residues. The V gene's germline CDR1 is MNHEY and CDR2 SVGAGI. The CDR3 bases are TGTGCCAGCAGTCGGGTGTGGTGGGACAGACAGTTCTTC. This sequence encodes CASSRVWWDRQFF.